These T cell receptor beta chains were read from a single sample in a study of OX40 agonist ivuxolimab in advanced cancers. Profiling relied on immunoSEQ multiplex PCR, and the TCRdb table lists in-frame clones only, not all of them. Of 13,000 to 15,000 clones in the sample, roughly 89% were seen once. The input for sequencing was CD4+ or CD8+ T cells sorted from blood, taken in a trial of the OX40 agonist ivuxolimab. These receptors all come from an adult with an advanced solid tumor such as melanoma, head and neck, liver or kidney cancer. The CDR3 runs from the conserved cysteine through the conserved F or W. A D gene is named only where the DNA matches it firmly. Only part of the rows carry a size: once, few, many, or a class if the clone is expanded.

D gene	V gene	J gene	clone size	CDR3 protein	CDR3 DNA
-	TRBV11-2	TRBJ2-5	-	CASSLGGSQETQYF	TGTGCCAGCAGCTTAGGGGGGTCACAAGAGACCCAGTACTTC
TRBD1	TRBV19	TRBJ2-1	-	CASSDGGLWTGVNEQFF	TGTGCCAGTAGTGATGGTGGGCTCTGGACAGGGGTCAATGAGCAGTTCTTC
-	TRBV5-4	TRBJ2-7	-	CASSLGGGRSYEQYF	TGTGCCAGCTCTCTTGGAGGGGGACGCAGCTACGAGCAGTACTTC
-	TRBV10-3	TRBJ1-1	-	CAISDHSSNTEAFF	TGTGCCATCAGTGACCACAGTTCGAACACTGAAGCTTTCTTT
-	TRBV9	TRBJ1-6	-	CASSRLESPLHF	TGTGCCAGCAGCCGACTTGAGTCACCCCTCCACTTT
-	TRBV5-1	TRBJ2-3	-	CASRDATDTQYF	TGCGCCAGCCGGGACGCCACAGATACGCAGTATTTT
-	TRBV5-1	TRBJ1-6	once	CASSPGQGNSPLHF	TGCGCCAGCAGTCCAGGGCAGGGGAATTCACCCCTCCACTTT
-	TRBV5-1	TRBJ2-1	-	CASSLGVGQFF	TGCGCCAGCAGCTTGGGGGTAGGGCAGTTCTTC
-	TRBV6-1	TRBJ1-5	-	CASSEGNQPQHF	TGTGCCAGCAGTGAGGGCAATCAGCCCCAGCATTTT
TRBD2	TRBV18	TRBJ2-2	-	CASTRGGTDTGELFF	TGTGCCAGCACCCGGGGGGGTACGGACACCGGGGAGCTGTTTTTT
-	TRBV6-4	TRBJ2-2	-	CASSKEQATGELFF	TGTGCCAGCAGTAAAGAACAGGCTACCGGGGAGCTGTTTTTT
TRBD1	TRBV2	TRBJ1-6	few	CASRGTGGNSPLHF	TGTGCCAGCAGGGGGACAGGGGGGAATTCACCCCTCCACTTT
-	TRBV30	TRBJ1-6	-	CAWSLEGEGSPLHF	TGTGCCTGGAGTCTGGAGGGGGAAGGGTCACCCCTCCACTTT
TRBD2	TRBV7-2	TRBJ2-1	-	CASSSGGSRGEQFF	TGTGCCAGCAGTAGCGGGGGGAGTCGAGGTGAGCAGTTCTTC
TRBD2	TRBV7-9	TRBJ2-5	-	CASGDPGGQETQYF	TGTGCCAGCGGGGACCCGGGGGGACAAGAGACCCAGTACTTC
-	TRBV11-2	TRBJ1-1	-	CASSSVRNTEAFF	TGTGCCAGCAGTTCGGTTAGGAATACTGAAGCTTTCTTT
TRBD1	TRBV2	TRBJ1-5	-	CASRSDRSNQPQHF	TGTGCCAGCAGGTCGGACAGGTCCAATCAGCCCCAGCATTTT
-	TRBV14	TRBJ1-2	-	CASSPRGVGFGYTF	TGTGCCAGCAGCCCCCGGGGGGTTGGTTTTGGCTACACCTTC
-	TRBV6-5	TRBJ2-3	once	CASGRTGTDTQYF	TGTGCCAGCGGGAGAACAGGGACAGATACGCAGTATTTT
-	TRBV27	TRBJ2-3	-	CASSLRTPDFNTQYF	TGTGCCAGCAGTTTAAGGACTCCAGATTTCAATACGCAGTATTTT
-	TRBV9	TRBJ1-1	-	CASSSGRGEHRPEAFF	TGTGCCAGCAGCAGCGGACGTGGGGAACACCGCCCTGAAGCTTTCTTT
-	TRBV18	TRBJ2-5	-	CASSPPTTKETQYF	TGTGCCAGCTCACCCCCGACCACGAAGGAGACCCAGTACTTC
TRBD2	TRBV15	TRBJ2-3	few	CATSRGGVATDTQYF	TGTGCCACCAGCCGGGGGGGGGTCGCCACAGATACGCAGTATTTT
TRBD1	TRBV7-2	TRBJ2-1	-	CASSLDRDHEQFF	TGTGCCAGCAGCTTGGACAGGGACCATGAGCAGTTCTTC
TRBD1	TRBV5-1	TRBJ2-7	-	CASSLRPDRGPYEQYF	TGCGCCAGCAGCCTTCGACCCGACAGGGGACCCTACGAGCAGTACTTC
-	TRBV19	TRBJ2-3	few	CASSIETLGTQYF	TGTGCCAGTAGTATAGAAACGCTAGGTACGCAGTATTTT
-	TRBV27	TRBJ2-5	-	CASSLAGGGTETQYF	TGTGCCAGCAGTCTCGCAGGGGGGGGCACCGAGACCCAGTACTTC
TRBD2	TRBV27	TRBJ2-1	-	CASSFGGGIYNEQFF	TGTGCCAGCAGTTTCGGCGGGGGGATCTACAATGAGCAGTTCTTC
TRBD1	TRBV6-5	TRBJ2-1	-	CASSGTGVGHEQFF	TGTGCCAGTTCCGGGACAGGGGTAGGTCATGAGCAGTTCTTC
-	TRBV7-9	TRBJ1-6	-	CASSRTDRYNSPLHF	TGTGCCAGCAGTAGAACGGACAGATATAATTCACCCCTCCACTTT
TRBD2	TRBV9	TRBJ2-5	-	CASSVAGRGGGETQYF	TGTGCCAGCAGCGTAGCTGGGCGGGGGGGCGGAGAGACCCAGTACTTC
-	TRBV28	TRBJ1-5	few	CASGDSNQPQHF	TGTGCCAGCGGGGATAGCAATCAGCCCCAGCATTTT
TRBD2	TRBV5-1	TRBJ2-6	-	CASSLATSTSSGANVLTF	TGCGCCAGCAGCTTGGCGACTAGCACTAGCTCTGGGGCCAACGTCCTGACTTTC
-	TRBV5-1	TRBJ2-7	once	CASSLTTGYEQYF	TGCGCCAGCAGCTTGACAACAGGGTACGAGCAGTACTTC
-	TRBV7-2	TRBJ2-3	-	CASSKAPDTQYF	TGTGCCAGCAGCAAAGCGCCAGATACGCAGTATTTT
TRBD1	TRBV18	TRBJ1-2	few	CASSPLDRFYGYTF	TGTGCCAGCTCACCCCTGGACAGGTTCTATGGCTACACCTTC
-	TRBV18	TRBJ1-2	once	CASSPSPGPPPGYTF	TGTGCCAGCTCACCCTCGCCGGGACCTCCGCCCGGCTACACCTTC
TRBD1	TRBV5-6	TRBJ2-5	-	CASSLVGTGKETQYF	TGTGCCAGCAGCTTGGTAGGGACAGGGAAAGAGACCCAGTACTTC
TRBD1	TRBV7-8	TRBJ1-6	-	CASSLDRGTYNSPLHF	TGTGCCAGCAGCCTGGACAGGGGGACCTATAATTCACCCCTCCACTTT
TRBD2	TRBV7-2	TRBJ2-1	-	CASSLSGTSTHEQFF	TGTGCCAGCAGCTTATCCGGGACTAGTACTCATGAGCAGTTCTTC
-	TRBV6-1	TRBJ2-5	-	CASPDLGETQYF	TGTGCCAGCCCCGACCTCGGGGAGACCCAGTACTTC
TRBD2	TRBV7-9	TRBJ2-7	-	CASSFIAGGPRGAYEQYF	TGTGCCAGCAGCTTTATAGCGGGGGGGCCACGTGGAGCCTACGAGCAGTACTTC
TRBD1	TRBV15	TRBJ1-2	-	CATSSRDRAWDYGYTF	TGTGCCACCAGCAGCCGGGACAGGGCTTGGGACTATGGCTACACCTTC
-	TRBV5-5	TRBJ1-2	-	CASSLVRGGSYGYTF	TGTGCCAGCAGCTTAGTAAGGGGGGGTAGCTATGGCTACACCTTC
-	TRBV2	TRBJ1-6	few	CASRTGWLKANSPLHF	TGTGCCAGCAGGACGGGATGGCTAAAGGCAAATTCACCCCTCCACTTT
-	TRBV19	TRBJ1-1	-	CASRIPQRGPEAFF	TGTGCCAGTAGGATTCCCCAGAGGGGCCCTGAAGCTTTCTTT
-	TRBV9	TRBJ1-1	-	CASSVQGNTEAFF	TGTGCCAGCAGCGTCCAGGGGAACACTGAAGCTTTCTTT
TRBD1	TRBV7-9	TRBJ2-1	-	CASSAQGQGGSNEQFF	TGTGCCAGCAGCGCGCAGGGACAGGGAGGGTCTAATGAGCAGTTCTTC